This T cell receptor beta chain was profiled in a study of blood T cells in healthy people across ages. This CDR3 comprises 12 residues. Each sample yielded at least 6 million isolated PBMCs. Using a J-beta primer mix together with a sample-barcoded 5' primer, a second PCR was run for about 6 to 12 cycles. Via MiXCR, TCRdb re-called the 5' RACE reads, giving one row per CDR3 protein. The repertoire holds approximately 880,000 distinct CDR3 sequences, with about 44% as singletons. Details on this clonotype: A read error may account for a junction end that differs from germline.

The rearrangement joins TRBV12-3 or TRBV12-4 to TRBJ2-2; D not certain. The source is a man aged 25 to 45 in good health. Sequenced: blood. The DNA of the CDR3 is TGTGCCAGCGCATTCTACACTGGGGAGCTGTTTTTT. Its translation: CASAFYTGELFF.